A single TCR beta chain is shown here with its context. Its antigen remains unidentified. The sample belongs to a study of radiation and T cells in renal cell carcinoma. Regarding the study as a whole: In nephrectomy-only tumors, top 100 clonotypes averaged roughly 45%, versus roughly 54% irradiated. Compared with controls, irradiated tumors had more, larger dominant CDR3 motifs. Sampling covered only roughly 0.91 g of each tumor.

TCRdb's table, derived via immunoSEQ multiplex PCR, lists solely in-frame clones and lacks some. This sample has fewer than 20,000 clones; 59% occur once, and the top ten carry approximately 33%. Germline loops: CDR1 SGHTA, CDR2 FQGNSA. The J segment lost 6 bases and the V segment lost 5 bases, leaving 11 bases of the junction unmatched. This CDR3 spans 15 amino acids. The treatment: treatment-naive control, cytoreductive nephrectomy. Clear cell pathology was present in this patient's renal cell carcinoma. This material consisted of tumor tissue, taken from a patient whose treatment was nephrectomy without radiotherapy. This chain links TRBV7-2 with TRBJ1-2, with 8 bases matching TRBD1. The clonotype was recovered from a man aged 50-60 years with renal cell carcinoma. CDR3 sequence reads: CASSRGRGTGDGYTF. Here the CDR3 DNA reads TGTGCCAGCAGCCGAGGGCGGGGGACAGGAGATGGCTACACCTTC. Full variable domain (rest looked up from reference TRBV7-2 and TRBJ1-2): GAGVSQSPSNKVTEKGKDVELRCDPISGHTALYWYRQSLGQGLEFLIYFQGNSAPDKSGLPSDRFSAERTGGSVSTLTIQRTQQEDSAVYLCASSRGRGTGDGYTFGSGTRLTVV.